This T cell receptor (beta chain) was recorded in a study of cytotoxic CD8 clonotypes in ibrutinib-treated CLL (dated by TCRdb to about 2021). General notes on the study: The cohort was composed of ten to eleven relapsed/refractory and fewer than 16 treatment-naive patients; IGHV unmutated status was identified in 17 patients. Responses were partial in about 25 patients and complete in 2; after median about 70 months follow-up, roughly 14 stayed in remission and about 12 progressed. Patients were still on ibrutinib when every remission and progressive disease sample was collected. Of the approximately 86 people in the trial, 26 had longitudinal samples available. Response samples were obtained after a median of roughly eleven months of treatment, with a range of about 6 to 36 months. Cryopreserved peripheral blood mononuclear cells were obtained before treatment, at response, and at either sustained remission or disease progression. On average, each sample yielded 255,043 productive templates and about 95,000 productive rearrangements.

The germline V gene yields MNHEY for CDR1 and SVGAGI for CDR2. Trimming removed 0 bases from V and 4 bases from J, leaving 12 bases between the germline ends. From its cysteine to its phenylalanine, the CDR3 spans 15 amino acids. Kept here is only the CDR3 DNA, which spans 45 bases and is read in frame from base 1. In the paper's terms, the time point label means: progressive disease on ibrutinib. For TCR beta library preparation, about 2 micrograms of genomic DNA were extracted from the cryopreserved PBMCs. Longitudinal blood samples from CLL patients on ibrutinib monotherapy were analyzed using high-throughput TCR beta sequencing. The patients took part in an open-label, single-center phase 2 trial of ibrutinib monotherapy. The count of this clone is one. The antigen it binds to is not known. Base qualities are not provided; no much larger clone lies one nucleotide away. The goal of deep resolution MiSeq sequencing was a depth between 1 in 1 million and 1 in 200,000 T cells, and coverage averaged 10x per clonotype. The immunoSEQ hsTCRB Kit was used to generate TCR beta libraries. Concerning the study's data processing: ImmunoSEQ Data Assistant and ImmunoSEQ Analyzer were used for data analysis, and V, D and J genes were assigned according to IMGT definitions. Clonality, with values ranging from 0 to 1, was calculated as one minus the normalized Shannon entropy of productive rearrangement frequencies. Only overrepresented clonotypes making up at least 0.05% of each patient's repertoire were included in the public clonotype analysis. Roughly 12 age-matched healthy donor repertoires from immuneACCESS were used as controls for clonality. In its TCRdb copy, this immuneACCESS table keeps in-frame sequences only and misses some clones. Where compared with another copy, unresolved V genes explain less than half of these, and the others have no known cause. V and J calls and clone size are those listed in that table; D and trimming were worked out from the DNA. The sample table lists roughly 76,000 clones, around 80% of them with a count of one. The ten largest clones add up to around 7.7% of the sample.

What the authors observed across the whole study: Clonality increased at ibrutinib response, stayed stable in sustained remission, and fell back toward baseline at progression. Lymph node repertoires were not examined, and the timing of sampling was not matched between patients in sustained remission and those whose disease progressed. Public clonotypes were found to be uncommon and were observed to contract or remain stable during treatment; the increase in clonality was shown to reflect expansion of private clonotypes at ibrutinib response. Baseline clonality was found to be higher than that of age-matched healthy donors and was strongly correlated with circulating CD8+ T-cell counts.

The source was PBMCs, collected at disease progression, from a patient treated with ibrutinib. The sequence derives from a human donor with chronic lymphocytic leukemia. The V gene is TRBV6-5 and the J gene is TRBJ1-1, with the identity of the D gene unclear. The CDR3 protein: CASSYSWRFTTEAFF. The DNA is TGTGCCAGCAGTTACTCTTGGCGGTTCACCACTGAAGCTTTCTTT.